This T cell receptor (beta chain) was obtained from a study of T cells in Graves' hyperthyroidism and ophthalmopathy. Many counts were recorded for this clonotype. What it binds is unknown. Amplified TCR beta CDR3 regions came from RNA transcripts. With the HTBI primer set, the TCR CDR3 went through a first round of RT-PCR. TCRdb re-called the multiplex PCR reads through MiXCR, storing one row per CDR3 protein. The sample gives a few hundred thousand distinct CDR3 sequences, 40% to 55% of which show up once; approximately 7.5% is in the top ten. The trim removed 0 bases at V and 8 bases at J, leaving 6 bases unmatched. Germline assignment: CDR1 PRHDT and CDR2 FYEKMQ (reference sequence). The CDR3 is 16 residues long. Study-wide results and caveats: Most thyroid-expanded clonotypes above 0.001 were also found in blood.

Patients between 18 and 65 years old had hyperthyroidism, newly diagnosed and lasting under 2 months. Those patients with uncontrolled infection, other autoimmune disease, pregnancy or lactation were excluded. On the basis of clinical symptoms, serum thyroxine and TRAb, thyroid ultrasound and orbital computed tomography, diagnoses were made. Sequencing was performed on peripheral blood or thyroid tissue (not recorded which). This chain joins TRBV13 and TRBJ2-2; 10 positions match TRBD2. This TCR was sampled from a young woman with Graves' hyperthyroidism. CDR3 nucleotides: TGTGCCAGCAGCTTAGGGCTAGCGGGAGCCAGTGGGGAGCTGTTTTTT. Translated: CASSLGLAGASGELFF.